This T cell receptor beta chain was recovered during a study of blood T cells in healthy people across ages. The second PCR ran roughly 6 to 12 cycles with a sample-barcoded 5' primer and J-beta primers. Each CDR3 protein gets one entry after TCRdb re-called the 5' RACE reads with MiXCR. The table includes around 1,000,000 distinct CDR3 sequences, roughly 24% detected once. The CDR3 is 19 amino acids. Germline CDR1 reads SQVTM; CDR2 reads ANQGSEA. J was trimmed by 5 bases and V by 5 bases; bases with no gene match: 17. Separately, the same data were catalogued under a study of T cells of mothers and their children.

The rearrangement joins TRBV29-1 to TRBJ2-3; 15 nucleotides agree with TRBD2. This clonotype was obtained from a girl aged 2-10 years in good health. Sequences were obtained from blood. CDR3 residues: CSVYFLGLAGGPGGDTQYF. CDR3 bases: TGCAGCGTTTATTTCCTCGGACTAGCGGGAGGGCCGGGGGGAGATACGCAGTATTTT.